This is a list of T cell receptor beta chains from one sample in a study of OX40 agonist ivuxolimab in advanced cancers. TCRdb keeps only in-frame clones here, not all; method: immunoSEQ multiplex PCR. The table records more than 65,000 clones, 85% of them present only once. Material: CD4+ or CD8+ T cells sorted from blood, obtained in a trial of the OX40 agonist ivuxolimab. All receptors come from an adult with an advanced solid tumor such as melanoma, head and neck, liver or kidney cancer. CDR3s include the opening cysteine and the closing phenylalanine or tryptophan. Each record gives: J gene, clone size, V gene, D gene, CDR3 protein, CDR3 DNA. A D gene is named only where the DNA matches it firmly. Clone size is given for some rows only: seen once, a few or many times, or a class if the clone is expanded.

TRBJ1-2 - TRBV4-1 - CASSPRGRALYGYTF TGCGCCAGCAGCCCCCGGGGAAGGGCTCTCTATGGCTACACCTTC
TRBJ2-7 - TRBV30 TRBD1 CAWSPQGAIQYF TGTGCCTGGAGTCCTCAGGGGGCAATTCAGTACTTC
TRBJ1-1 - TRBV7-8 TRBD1 CASRPNRGDTKTEAFF TGTGCCAGCAGACCTAACAGGGGGGATACTAAAACTGAAGCTTTCTTT
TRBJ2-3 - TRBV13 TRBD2 CASSFHGGAGDTQYF TGTGCCAGCAGCTTCCACGGGGGGGCAGGGGATACGCAGTATTTT
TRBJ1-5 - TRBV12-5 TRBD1 CASGTGQGGQPQHF TGTGCTAGTGGTACGGGACAGGGGGGACAGCCCCAGCATTTT
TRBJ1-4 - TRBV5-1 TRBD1 CASRKTGGEEKLFF TGCGCCAGCAGAAAGACAGGGGGAGAGGAAAAACTGTTTTTT
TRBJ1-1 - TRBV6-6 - CASSLVRGTEAFF TGTGCCAGCAGTCTTGTAAGAGGGACTGAAGCTTTCTTT
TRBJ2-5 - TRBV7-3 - CASSPRVQETQYF TGTGCCAGCAGTCCGAGGGTGCAAGAGACCCAGTACTTC
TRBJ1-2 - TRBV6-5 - CASSYSGIEYGYTF TGTGCCAGCAGTTACTCCGGGATAGAATATGGCTACACCTTC
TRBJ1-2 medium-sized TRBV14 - CASSSLKGGFYGYTF TGTGCCAGCAGCTCGCTTAAAGGGGGTTTTTATGGCTACACCTTC
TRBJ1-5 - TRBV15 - CATSRGGEQPQHF TGTGCCACCAGCCGGGGGGGGGAGCAGCCCCAGCATTTT
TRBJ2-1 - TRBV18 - CASSPPTQGGGYEQFF TGTGCCAGCTCACCACCGACCCAAGGAGGGGGCTATGAGCAGTTCTTC
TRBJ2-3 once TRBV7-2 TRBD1 CASSPDRGSDTQYF TGTGCCAGCAGCCCCGACAGGGGATCAGATACGCAGTATTTT
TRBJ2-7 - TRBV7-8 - CASSVARGEQYF TGTGCCAGCAGCGTAGCCAGGGGCGAGCAGTACTTC
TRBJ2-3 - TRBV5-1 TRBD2 CASRHERGGNQADTQYF TGCGCCAGCAGACATGAGCGGGGGGGAAACCAGGCAGATACGCAGTATTTT
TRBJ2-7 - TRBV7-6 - CASSRGPSYEQYF TGTGCCAGCAGCCGGGGACCAAGCTACGAGCAGTACTTC
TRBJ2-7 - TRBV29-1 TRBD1 CSVEGRDRAYEQYF TGCAGCGTTGAAGGCCGGGACAGGGCCTACGAGCAGTACTTC
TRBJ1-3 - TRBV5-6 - CASSLNGNTIYF TGTGCCAGCAGCTTGAATGGAAACACCATATATTTT
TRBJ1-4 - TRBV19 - CASSADSRPYNEKLFF TGTGCCAGTAGTGCGGACAGTCGGCCCTATAATGAAAAACTGTTTTTT
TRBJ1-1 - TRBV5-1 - CASSGYGVDTEAFF TGCGCCAGCAGCGGGTACGGGGTTGACACTGAAGCTTTCTTT
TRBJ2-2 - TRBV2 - CASSYANTGELFF TGTGCCAGCAGTTACGCGAACACCGGGGAGCTGTTTTTT
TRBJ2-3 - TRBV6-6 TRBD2 CASEGLAGGDTQYF TGTGCCAGCGAAGGTCTTGCGGGGGGAGATACGCAGTATTTT